This T cell receptor (beta chain) was captured by sequencing in a study of CD8 T cells in ankylosing spondylitis. Quantitative 5'-RACE with molecular barcodes produced the TCR beta libraries. A single record per CDR3 protein comes from TCRdb applying MiXCR to the 5' RACE reads. The sample shows just under 95,000 distinct CDR3 sequences, about 8.8% of them seen only once. The germline V gene has CDR1 SGHTA and CDR2 FQGTGA. V dropped 4 bases and J dropped 3 bases, with 9 bases sitting between them. The CDR3 has 13 amino acids. This clonotype has ten or more counts. Its antigen is still unknown. Findings and caveats of the study: In ankylosing spondylitis patients, matched synovial fluid reportedly showed significant enrichment of disease-linked clones. Some of the motif variants had earlier been found in reactive arthritis patients' fluid and blood. In ankylosing spondylitis blood, a motif of roughly 8 highly homologous TCR beta variants appeared characteristic.

The TCR sequence derives from a male donor with ankylosing spondylitis or in good health (not recorded which). The chain links TRBV7-3 to TRBJ1-1; D uncertain. Sequenced input: blood, either unsorted or a sorted T cell fraction (not recorded which). CDR3 sequence: CASSSLEDTEAFF. The CDR3 DNA follows: TGTGCCAGCAGCTCTCTGGAGGACACTGAAGCTTTCTTT.